These 23 T cell receptor beta chains share one sample of origin, sequenced in a study of blood T cell repertoires in COVID-19. Data came from immunoSEQ multiplex PCR; TCRdb stores just in-frame clones and leaves some out. The sample consists of 250,000 or so clones, approximately 85% of them appearing once. The sequenced sample was PBMCs or T cells enriched from blood (not recorded which). Receptors originate from a woman aged 45-65 years who had recovered from COVID-19.

The rearrangement links TRBV5-1 to TRBJ2-1; the D gene is possibly TRBD2 (5 bases). The V end lost 0 bases, the J end lost 2 bases, and 6 bases lay between the germline ends. Germline CDR1 reads SGHRS; CDR2 reads YFSETQ. CDR3 size: 14 residues. The CDR3: CASSLASTYNEQFF. For the CDR3, the DNA is TGCGCCAGCAGCTTGGCTAGCACCTACAATGAGCAGTTCTTC.

CDR3 residues: CASSQDRGNEKLFF. The CDR3 DNA reads as TGTGCCAGCAGCCAAGACAGGGGTAATGAAAAACTGTTTTTT. This sequence joins TRBV4-2 and TRBJ1-4; possibly TRBD1 for D (6 bases). V was pared by 0 bases and J by 4 bases, with 6 bases between. The CDR3 is 14 residues long. Germline assignment: CDR1 LGHNA and CDR2 YNFKEQ.

This clone has a single count. This CDR3 reads CASSFNREGNGYTF. Written as DNA, the CDR3 is TGTGCCAGCAGTTTTAACAGGGAAGGGAATGGCTACACCTTC. The chain employs TRBV27 and TRBJ1-2, with D perhaps TRBD1 (6 bases). The V gene lost 3 bases and the J gene lost 6 bases, with 14 bases spanning the gap. In germline, CDR1 is MNHEY, CDR2 SMNVEV (reference sequence). The CDR3 consists of 14 residues.

V is TRBV12-3 or TRBV12-4 and J is TRBJ2-7; D unresolved. This CDR3 region has 13 residues. The germline V and J ends were trimmed by 6 bases and 0 bases, with 9 bases remaining between them. CDR3 region: CASRLSSSYEQYF. In nucleotides, the CDR3 is TGTGCCAGCAGACTCTCTAGCTCCTACGAGCAGTACTTC.

The V gene is TRBV27, the J gene TRBJ2-6; 15 bases map to TRBD2. Unmatched junction bases numbered 1, after V lost 1 base and J lost 0 bases. CDR1 and CDR2 (germline): MNHEY, SMNVEV (reference sequence). This CDR3 region has 19 residues. CDR3: CASSLWGLAGGSGANVLTF. The CDR3 coding sequence is TGTGCCAGCAGTTTATGGGGACTAGCGGGAGGCTCTGGGGCCAACGTCCTGACTTTC.

V gene TRBV15 combines with J gene TRBJ1-5; possibly TRBD1 for D (6 bases). The CDR3 has 17 residues. V shed 0 bases and J shed 2 bases, with 14 bases lying between them. Looked up from germline, CDR1 is LNHNV and CDR2 is YYDKDF (reference sequence). CDR3 DNA sequence: TGTGCCACCAGCAGAGATCTGGGGGCGCAGGGCAATCAGCCCCAGCATTTT. Its protein product is CATSRDLGAQGNQPQHF. Filled out from reference TRBV15 and TRBJ1-5, the complete variable domain reads DAMVIQNPRYQVTQFGKPVTLSCSQTLNHNVMYWYQQKSSQAPKLLFHYYDKDFNNEADTPDNFQSRRPNTSFCFLDIRSPGLGDTAMYLCATSRDLGAQGNQPQHFGDGTRLSIL.

The chain recombines TRBV6-2 or TRBV6-3 with TRBJ2-1; the D gene is possibly TRBD2 (6 bases). The V gene's germline CDR1 is MNHEY and CDR2 SVGEGT. The V end lost 6 bases, the J end lost 10 bases, and 10 bases lay between the germline ends. The CDR3 length is 11 residues. In nucleotides, the CDR3 is TGTGCCAGCAGCCCGCTAGCGGAGCAGTTCTTC. It specifies CASSPLAEQFF.

The V gene is TRBV4-1, the J gene TRBJ2-7; 9 nucleotides line up with TRBD2. In germline, CDR1 is MGHRA, CDR2 YSYEKL. The trim removed 0 bases at V and 3 bases at J, leaving 9 bases unmatched. CDR3 length: 17 amino acids. The CDR3, as DNA: TGCGCCAGCAGCCAAGACGAAGTAGAACTAGCGGGCTACGAGCAGTACTTC. It encodes CASSQDEVELAGYEQYF.

The chain employs TRBV27 and TRBJ1-1; D might be TRBD1 (5 bases). The CDR3 is 14 residues long. The ends were cut back, 5 bases at V and 3 bases at J, with 13 bases in the middle. CDR1 and CDR2 (germline): MNHEY, SMNVEV (reference sequence). The CDR3 is CASSRSRGDTEAFF. DNA for the CDR3: TGTGCCAGCAGTCGGTCTCGGGGGGACACTGAAGCTTTCTTT.

The chain links TRBV5-1 to TRBJ2-7; a weak D match, TRBD1 (6 bases). V was cut by 4 bases and J by 3 bases, with 17 bases left in between. The CDR3 is made up of 15 amino acids. Germline CDR1 is SGHRS and CDR2 is YFSETQ. CDR3: CASSATGTTYYEQYF. CDR3 sequence (DNA): TGCGCCAGCAGCGCAACAGGGACCACATACTACGAGCAGTACTTC.

This chain connects TRBV24-1 to TRBJ2-3, with D tentatively TRBD1 (5 bases). In germline, CDR1 is KGHDR, CDR2 SFDVKD. CDR3 size: 16 residues. V shed 3 bases and J shed 0 bases, with 12 bases lying between them. The CDR3 loop is CATSDPTVSSTDTQYF. CDR3 DNA sequence: TGTGCCACCAGTGATCCGACAGTCTCTAGCACAGATACGCAGTATTTT.

This clone has only one observation. CDR3 sequence: CASSQTQGADGYTF. CDR3 sequence (DNA): TGCGCCAGCAGCCAAACACAGGGGGCTGATGGCTACACCTTC. The rearrangement joins TRBV4-1 to TRBJ1-2, with 9 bases identical to TRBD1. This CDR3 comprises 14 residues. The trim removed 2 bases at V and 6 bases at J, leaving 4 bases unmatched. Per the germline V gene, CDR1 is MGHRA and CDR2 is YSYEKL.

The chain has TRBV5-4 and TRBJ2-1; TRBD2 aligns across 10 bases. From germline, CDR1 is SGHNT and CDR2 YYREEE (reference sequence). J was trimmed by 4 bases and V by 4 bases; bases with no gene match: 8. The CDR3 spans 16 residues. CDR3 nucleotide sequence: TGTGCCAGCAGCCTTTTTACTAGCGGGATTTACAATGAGCAGTTCTTC. Protein product: CASSLFTSGIYNEQFF. The complete variable domain, with remaining parts taken from reference TRBV5-4 and TRBJ2-1, reads ETGVTQSPTHLIKTRGQQVTLRCSSQSGHNTVSWYQQALGQGPQFIFQYYREEENGRGNFPPRFSGLQFPNYSSELNVNALELDDSALYLCASSLFTSGIYNEQFFGPGTRLTVL.

This chain uses TRBV11-2 with TRBJ2-7, with D possibly TRBD2 on 6 matching bases. CDR1 and CDR2 (germline): SGHAT, FQNNGV. The ends were cut back, 5 bases at V and 1 base at J, with 12 bases in the middle. The CDR3 sequence is 14 residues long. In DNA, the CDR3 is TGTGCCAGCAGCGATCCCGGGACTTCCTACGAGCAGTACTTC. It is translated as CASSDPGTSYEQYF.

This clone was counted a single time. V gene TRBV3-1 (or the pseudogene TRBV3-2) combines with J gene TRBJ2-1; 10 bases line up with TRBD2. The CDR3 is 16 amino acids. Unmatched junction bases numbered 7, after V lost 4 bases and J lost 4 bases. Germline V lookup: CDR1 LGHDT, CDR2 YNNKEL (reference sequence). The CDR3 DNA follows: TGTGCCAGCAGCCCGGCTAGCGGGGGACTATACAATGAGCAGTTCTTC. Translating it yields CASSPASGGLYNEQFF.

This clone showed up just a few times. The genes are TRBV27 and TRBJ1-6; TRBD1 is a possible D gene (5 bases). Trimming stripped 2 bases from V and 9 bases from J, with 14 bases between. The length of the CDR3 is 15 residues. The germline V gene has CDR1 MNHEY and CDR2 SMNVEV (reference sequence). The CDR3 protein is CASSLGGVVASPLHF. In DNA, the CDR3 is TGTGCCAGCAGTTTAGGGGGGGTAGTAGCTTCACCCCTCCACTTT.

The chain employs TRBV7-9 and TRBJ2-2; 11 bases align to TRBD2. V lost 7 bases to trimming and J lost 6 bases; unmatched junction nucleotides: 13. The length of the CDR3 is 17 residues. Germline V lookup: CDR1 SEHNR, CDR2 FQNEAQ (reference sequence). The CDR3 DNA follows: TGTGCCAGCACGGAGGCTAGCGGGAGGAGTGGGGCCGGGGAGCTGTTTTTT. It yields the protein CASTEASGRSGAGELFF.

The CDR3 protein is CTHQGDRAGELFF. The CDR3 DNA follows: TGCACCCACCAAGGTGACAGGGCCGGGGAGCTGTTTTTT. The chain has TRBV1 and TRBJ2-2; TRBD1 reflects the table's D call only, with no check against the DNA. TRBV1 is noted as a pseudogene. The CDR3 is 13 amino acids.

The genes are TRBV30 and TRBJ2-1; a possible D gene is TRBD2 (5 bases). V lost 2 bases to trimming and J lost 8 bases, with 13 bases between them. CDR3 length: 13 amino acids. Germline V gene lookup returns CDR1 GTSNPN and CDR2 SVGIG (reference sequence). In DNA, the CDR3 is TGTGCCTGGAGTCCCCAGCCGAGGGATGAGCAGTTCTTC. This gives the protein CAWSPQPRDEQFF. Full variable domain (remainder filled in from reference TRBV30 and TRBJ2-1): SQTIHQWPATLVQPVGSPLSLECTVEGTSNPNLYWYRQAAGRGLQLLFYSVGIGQISSEVPQNLSASRPQDRQFILSSKKLLLSDSGFYLCAWSPQPRDEQFFGPGTRLTVL.

The J gene is TRBJ2-5, the V gene TRBV7-9; the D gene is possibly TRBD1 (6 bases). The CDR3 runs to 18 residues. The germline V gene encodes CDR1 SEHNR and CDR2 FQNEAQ (reference sequence). V was trimmed by 3 bases and J by 1 base, leaving 21 bases between them. The CDR3 DNA follows: TGTGCCAGCAGCTTTCTAGGGGGTTCCCCCAGGATCCAAGAGACCCAGTACTTC. This sequence encodes CASSFLGGSPRIQETQYF.

The chain uses TRBV2 and TRBJ2-1; 7 positions agree with TRBD1. The CDR3 has 15 amino acids. V lost 6 bases, J lost 9 bases, and 14 bases stayed unmatched. Germline V lookup: CDR1 SNHLY, CDR2 FYNNEI. CDR3 nucleotide sequence: TGTGCCAGCAGCCCCAGGGGGAGCGTGGAGGTTGAGCAGTTCTTC. It translates to CASSPRGSVEVEQFF.

The chain is built from TRBV7-9 and TRBJ2-1; 13 bases are shared with TRBD2. J gave up 8 bases and V 5 bases, and 6 bases lay outside the gene matches. The V gene's germline CDR1 is SEHNR and CDR2 FQNEAQ (reference sequence). The CDR3 covers 15 residues. CDR3 loop: CASSVGLAGVDEQFF. CDR3 bases: TGTGCCAGCAGCGTAGGACTAGCGGGAGTCGATGAGCAGTTCTTC.

In its sample, this clone was seen a few times. The chain links TRBV28 to TRBJ1-4, with 8 bases matching TRBD1. V was pared by 6 bases and J by 3 bases, with 9 bases of the junction left unmatched. Germline V gene data show CDR1 as MDHEN and CDR2 as SYDVKM. There are 16 residues in the CDR3. The CDR3 reads CASSSTKTGANEKLFF. The CDR3 nucleotides are TGTGCCAGCAGCTCCACAAAGACAGGGGCTAATGAAAAACTGTTTTTT.